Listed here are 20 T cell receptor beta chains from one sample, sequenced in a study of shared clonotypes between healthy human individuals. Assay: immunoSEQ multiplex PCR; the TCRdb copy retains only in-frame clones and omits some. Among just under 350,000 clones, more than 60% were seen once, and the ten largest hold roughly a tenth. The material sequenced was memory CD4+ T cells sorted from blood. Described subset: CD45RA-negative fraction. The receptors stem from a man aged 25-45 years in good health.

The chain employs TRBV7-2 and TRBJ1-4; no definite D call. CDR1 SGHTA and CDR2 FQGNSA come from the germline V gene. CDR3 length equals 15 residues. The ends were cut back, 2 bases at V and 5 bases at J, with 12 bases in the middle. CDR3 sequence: CASSLLGRGNEKLFF. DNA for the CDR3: TGTGCCAGCAGCTTACTTGGGCGGGGAAATGAAAAACTGTTTTTT.

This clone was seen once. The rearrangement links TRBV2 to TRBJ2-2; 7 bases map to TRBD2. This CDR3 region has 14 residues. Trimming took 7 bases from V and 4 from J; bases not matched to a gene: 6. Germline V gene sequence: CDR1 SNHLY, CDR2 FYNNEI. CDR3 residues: CASTIKRGTGELFF. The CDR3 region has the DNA TGTGCCAGCACCATCAAGCGGGGCACCGGGGAGCTGTTTTTT.

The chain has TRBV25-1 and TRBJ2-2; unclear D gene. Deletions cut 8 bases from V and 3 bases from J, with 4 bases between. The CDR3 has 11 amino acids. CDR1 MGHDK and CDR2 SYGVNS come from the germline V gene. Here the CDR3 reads CASRHTGELFF. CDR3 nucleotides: TGTGCCAGCCGGCACACCGGGGAGCTGTTTTTT.

For the CDR3, the DNA is TGTGCCAGCAGCGCGGCTGCAGTAGCTAGGAATGAGCAGTTCTTC. Translated: CASSAAAVARNEQFF. J is TRBJ2-1 and V is TRBV7-6; D call uncertain. Germline V gene data show CDR1 as SGHVS and CDR2 as FNYEAQ. Trimming removed 5 bases at V and 7 bases at J, with 18 bases between. This CDR3 region has 15 residues.

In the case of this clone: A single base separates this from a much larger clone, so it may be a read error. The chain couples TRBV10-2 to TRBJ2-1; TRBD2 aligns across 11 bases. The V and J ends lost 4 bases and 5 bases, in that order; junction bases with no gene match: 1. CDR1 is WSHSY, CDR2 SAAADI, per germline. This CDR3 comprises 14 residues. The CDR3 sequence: CASSGLAGNNEQFF. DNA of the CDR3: TGCGCCAGCAGTGGACTAGCGGGAAACAATGAGCAGTTCTTC.

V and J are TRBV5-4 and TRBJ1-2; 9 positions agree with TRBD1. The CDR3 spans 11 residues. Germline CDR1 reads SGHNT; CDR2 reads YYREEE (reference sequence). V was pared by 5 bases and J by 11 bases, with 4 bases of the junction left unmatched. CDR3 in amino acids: CASSHRGLYTF. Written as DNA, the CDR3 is TGTGCCAGCAGTCACAGGGGGCTGTACACCTTC. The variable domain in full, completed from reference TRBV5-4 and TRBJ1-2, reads ETGVTQSPTHLIKTRGQQVTLRCSSQSGHNTVSWYQQALGQGPQFIFQYYREEENGRGNFPPRFSGLQFPNYSSELNVNALELDDSALYLCASSHRGLYTFGSGTRLTVV.

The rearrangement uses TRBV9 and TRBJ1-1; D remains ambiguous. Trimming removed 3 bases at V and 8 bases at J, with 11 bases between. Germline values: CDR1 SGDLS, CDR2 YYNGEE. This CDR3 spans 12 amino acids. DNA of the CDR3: TGTGCCAGCAGCGCGGATATGACCGAAGCTTTCTTT. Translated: CASSADMTEAFF. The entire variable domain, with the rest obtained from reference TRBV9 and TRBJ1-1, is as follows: DSGVTQTPKHLITATGQRVTLRCSPRSGDLSVYWYQQSLDQGLQFLIQYYNGEERAKGNILERFSAQQFPDLHSELNLSSLELGDSALYFCASSADMTEAFFGQGTRLTVV.

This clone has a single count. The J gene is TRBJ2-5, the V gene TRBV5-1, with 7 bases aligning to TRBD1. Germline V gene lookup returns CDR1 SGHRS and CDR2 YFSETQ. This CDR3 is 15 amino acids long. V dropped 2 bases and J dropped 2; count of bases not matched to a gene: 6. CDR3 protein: CASSFLGTVQETQYF. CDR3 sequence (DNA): TGCGCCAGCAGCTTCTTGGGGACAGTACAAGAGACCCAGTACTTC.

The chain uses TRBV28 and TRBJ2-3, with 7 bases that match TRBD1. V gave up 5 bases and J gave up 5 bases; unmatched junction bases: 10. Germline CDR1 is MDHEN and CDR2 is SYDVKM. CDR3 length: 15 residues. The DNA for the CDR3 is TGTGCCAGCAGTCCCTCCGGGACAGCAAAAGATACGCAGTATTTT. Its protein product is CASSPSGTAKDTQYF.

The CDR3 is CASSANRDPNEKLFF. The CDR3 region has the DNA TGTGCCAGCAGTGCAAACAGGGACCCTAATGAAAAACTGTTTTTT. The chain uses TRBV28 and TRBJ1-4, with a weak D call TRBD1 (6 bases). Trimming took 5 bases from V and 3 from J, leaving 13 bases between them. Germline-derived CDR1 and CDR2 are MDHEN and SYDVKM. This CDR3 comprises 15 residues.

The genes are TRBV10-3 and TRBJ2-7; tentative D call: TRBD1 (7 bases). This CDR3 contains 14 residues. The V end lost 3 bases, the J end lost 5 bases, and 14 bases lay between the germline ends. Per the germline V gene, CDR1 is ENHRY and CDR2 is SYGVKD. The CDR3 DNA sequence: TGTGCCATCAGTGACCTGCAGGGGGGCAACGAGCAGTACTTC. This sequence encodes CAISDLQGGNEQYF.

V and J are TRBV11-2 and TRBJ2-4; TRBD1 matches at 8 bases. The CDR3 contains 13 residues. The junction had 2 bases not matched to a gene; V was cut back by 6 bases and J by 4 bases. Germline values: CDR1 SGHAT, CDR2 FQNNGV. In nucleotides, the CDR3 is TGTGCCAGCAGTCGGACAGGGAAAAACATTCAGTACTTC. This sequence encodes CASSRTGKNIQYF.

The CDR3, as DNA: TGTGCCAGCAGTGAAGATAGGGACAGGGGTGAGCAGTTCTTC. Translation: CASSEDRDRGEQFF. The gene calls are TRBV6-1 and TRBJ2-1; 10 nucleotides match TRBD1. The V gene's germline CDR1 is MNHNS and CDR2 SASEGT. The CDR3 is 14 amino acids. Trimming removed 1 base from V and 9 bases from J; junction bases left unmatched: 3.

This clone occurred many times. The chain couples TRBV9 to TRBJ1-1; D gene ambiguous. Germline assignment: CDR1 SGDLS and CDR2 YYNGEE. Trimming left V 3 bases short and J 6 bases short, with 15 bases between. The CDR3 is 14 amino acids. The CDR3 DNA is TGTGCCAGCAGCGCGGGCGGGGATGGGGCTGAAGCTTTCTTT. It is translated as CASSAGGDGAEAFF.

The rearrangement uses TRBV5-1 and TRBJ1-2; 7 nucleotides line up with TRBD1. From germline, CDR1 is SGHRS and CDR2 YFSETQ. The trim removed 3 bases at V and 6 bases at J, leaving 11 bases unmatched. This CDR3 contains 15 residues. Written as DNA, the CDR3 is TGCGCCAGCAGCTCCACGACAGGGTTGTCGAATGGCTACACCTTC. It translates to CASSSTTGLSNGYTF.

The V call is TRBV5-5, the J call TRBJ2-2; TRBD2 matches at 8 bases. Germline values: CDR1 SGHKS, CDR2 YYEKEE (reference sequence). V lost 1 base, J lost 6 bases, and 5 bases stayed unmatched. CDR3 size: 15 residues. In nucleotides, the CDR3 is TGTGCCAGCAGCTTGACCGCTAGCGGGCCCGGGGAGCTGTTTTTT. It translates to CASSLTASGPGELFF.

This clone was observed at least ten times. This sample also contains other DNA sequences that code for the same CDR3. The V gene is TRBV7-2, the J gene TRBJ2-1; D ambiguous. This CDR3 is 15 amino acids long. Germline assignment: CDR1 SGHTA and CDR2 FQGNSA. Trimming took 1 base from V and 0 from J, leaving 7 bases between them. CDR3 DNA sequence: TGTGCCAGCAGCTTAGGTTCTAGCTCCTACAATGAGCAGTTCTTC. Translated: CASSLGSSSYNEQFF.

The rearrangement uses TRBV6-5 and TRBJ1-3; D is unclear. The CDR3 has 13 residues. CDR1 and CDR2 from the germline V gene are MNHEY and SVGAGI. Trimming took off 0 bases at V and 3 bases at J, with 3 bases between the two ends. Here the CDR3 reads CASSYSDGNTIYF. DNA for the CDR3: TGTGCCAGCAGTTACTCGGATGGAAACACCATATATTTT.

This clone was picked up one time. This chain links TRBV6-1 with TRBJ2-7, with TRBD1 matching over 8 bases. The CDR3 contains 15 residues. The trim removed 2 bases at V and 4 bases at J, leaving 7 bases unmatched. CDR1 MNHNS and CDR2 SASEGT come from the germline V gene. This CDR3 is CASSESHGTGYEQYF. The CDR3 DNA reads TGTGCCAGCAGTGAATCTCATGGGACAGGTTACGAGCAGTACTTC.

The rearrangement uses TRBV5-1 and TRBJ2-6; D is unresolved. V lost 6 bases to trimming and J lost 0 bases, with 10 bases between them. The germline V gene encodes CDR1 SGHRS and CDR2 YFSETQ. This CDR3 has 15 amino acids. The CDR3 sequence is CASNPQASGANVLTF. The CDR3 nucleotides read TGCGCCAGCAACCCTCAAGCCTCTGGGGCCAACGTCCTGACTTTC.